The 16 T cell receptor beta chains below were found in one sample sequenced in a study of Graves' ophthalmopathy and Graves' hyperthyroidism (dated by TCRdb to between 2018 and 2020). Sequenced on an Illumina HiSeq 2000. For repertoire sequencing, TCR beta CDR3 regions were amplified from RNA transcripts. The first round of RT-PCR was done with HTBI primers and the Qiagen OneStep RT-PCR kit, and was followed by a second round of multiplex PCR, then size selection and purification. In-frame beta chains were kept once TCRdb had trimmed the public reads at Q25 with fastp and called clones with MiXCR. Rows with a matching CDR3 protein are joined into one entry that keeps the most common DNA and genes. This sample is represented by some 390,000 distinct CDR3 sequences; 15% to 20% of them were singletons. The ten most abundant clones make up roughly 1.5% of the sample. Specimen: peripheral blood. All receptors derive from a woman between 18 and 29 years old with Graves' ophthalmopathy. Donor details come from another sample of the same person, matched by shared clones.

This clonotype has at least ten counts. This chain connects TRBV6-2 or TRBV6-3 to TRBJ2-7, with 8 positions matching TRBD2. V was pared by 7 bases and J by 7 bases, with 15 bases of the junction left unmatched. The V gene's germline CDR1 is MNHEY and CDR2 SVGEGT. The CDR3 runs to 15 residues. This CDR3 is CASKGGEREKKEQYF. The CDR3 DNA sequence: TGTGCCAGCAAGGGGGGGGAGCGGGAGAAGAAAGAGCAGTACTTC.

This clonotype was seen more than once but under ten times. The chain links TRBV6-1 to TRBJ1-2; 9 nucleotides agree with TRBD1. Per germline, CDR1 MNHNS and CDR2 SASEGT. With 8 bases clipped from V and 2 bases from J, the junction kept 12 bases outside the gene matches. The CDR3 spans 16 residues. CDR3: CASYREPGQGNYGYTF. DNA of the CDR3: TGTGCCAGCTATAGGGAACCGGGACAGGGAAACTATGGCTACACCTTC.

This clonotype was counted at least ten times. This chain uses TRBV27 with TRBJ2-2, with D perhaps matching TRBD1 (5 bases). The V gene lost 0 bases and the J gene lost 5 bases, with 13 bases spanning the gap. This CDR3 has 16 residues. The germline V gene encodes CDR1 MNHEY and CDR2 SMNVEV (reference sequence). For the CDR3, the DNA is TGTGCCAGCAGTTTATCGATAAGGGGTGTAACCGGGGAGCTGTTTTTT. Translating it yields CASSLSIRGVTGELFF.

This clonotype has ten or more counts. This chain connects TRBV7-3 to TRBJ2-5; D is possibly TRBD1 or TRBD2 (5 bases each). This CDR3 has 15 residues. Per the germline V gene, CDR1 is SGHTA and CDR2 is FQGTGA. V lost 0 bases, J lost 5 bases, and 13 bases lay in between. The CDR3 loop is CASSLTGQGRETQYF. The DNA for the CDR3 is TGTGCCAGCAGCTTAACGGGGCAGGGACGGGAGACCCAGTACTTC.

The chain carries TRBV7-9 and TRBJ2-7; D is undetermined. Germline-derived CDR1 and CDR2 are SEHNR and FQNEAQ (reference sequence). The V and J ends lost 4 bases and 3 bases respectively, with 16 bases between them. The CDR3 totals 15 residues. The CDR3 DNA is TGTGCCAGCAGCTCACCGAGTTGGGCGGACTACGAGCAGTACTTC. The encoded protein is CASSSPSWADYEQYF.

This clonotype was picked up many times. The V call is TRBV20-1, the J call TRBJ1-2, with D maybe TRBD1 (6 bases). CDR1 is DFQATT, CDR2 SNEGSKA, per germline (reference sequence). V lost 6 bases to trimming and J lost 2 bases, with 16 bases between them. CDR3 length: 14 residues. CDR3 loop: CSARGGSENYGYTF. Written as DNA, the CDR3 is TGCAGTGCCCGGGGGGGCAGCGAGAACTATGGCTACACCTTC.

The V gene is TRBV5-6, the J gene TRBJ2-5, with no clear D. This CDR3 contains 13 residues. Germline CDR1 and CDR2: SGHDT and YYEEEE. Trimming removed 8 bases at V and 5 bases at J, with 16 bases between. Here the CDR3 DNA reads TGTGCCAGTACGACAAGGAACCGGGAGACCCAGTACTTC. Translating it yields CASTTRNRETQYF.

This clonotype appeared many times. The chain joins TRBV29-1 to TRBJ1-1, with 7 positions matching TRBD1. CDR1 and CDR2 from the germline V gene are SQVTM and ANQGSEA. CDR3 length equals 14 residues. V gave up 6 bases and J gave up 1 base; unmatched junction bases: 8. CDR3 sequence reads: CSVPRQGWNTEAFF. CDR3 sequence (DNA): TGCAGCGTCCCCCGACAGGGCTGGAACACTGAAGCTTTCTTT. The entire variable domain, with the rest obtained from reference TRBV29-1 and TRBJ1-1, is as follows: SAVISQKPSRDICQRGTSLTIQCQVDSQVTMMFWYRQQPGQSLTLIATANQGSEATYESGFVIDKFPISRPNLTFSTLTVSNMSPEDSSIYLCSVPRQGWNTEAFFGQGTRLTVV.

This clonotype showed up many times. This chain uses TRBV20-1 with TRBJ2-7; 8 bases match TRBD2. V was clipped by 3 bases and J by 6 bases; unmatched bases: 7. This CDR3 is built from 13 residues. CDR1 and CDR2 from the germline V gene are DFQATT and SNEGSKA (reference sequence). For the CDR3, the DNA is TGCAGTGCTAGCGGGAGGGCCCCTCTCGAGCAGTACTTC. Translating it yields CSASGRAPLEQYF.

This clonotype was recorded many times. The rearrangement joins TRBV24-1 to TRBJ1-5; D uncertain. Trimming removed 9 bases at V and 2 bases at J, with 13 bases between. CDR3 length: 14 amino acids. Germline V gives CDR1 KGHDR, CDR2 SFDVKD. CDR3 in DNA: TGTGCCACCGCCGCGGGCCGGGGCAATCAGCCCCAGCATTTT. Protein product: CATAAGRGNQPQHF.

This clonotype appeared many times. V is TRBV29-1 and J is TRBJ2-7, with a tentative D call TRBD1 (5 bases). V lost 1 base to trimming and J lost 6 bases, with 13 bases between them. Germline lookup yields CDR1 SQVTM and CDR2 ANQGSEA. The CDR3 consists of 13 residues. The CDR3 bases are TGCAGCGTTGAAGTCGGCAGGGTCAGCGAGCAGTACTTC. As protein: CSVEVGRVSEQYF.

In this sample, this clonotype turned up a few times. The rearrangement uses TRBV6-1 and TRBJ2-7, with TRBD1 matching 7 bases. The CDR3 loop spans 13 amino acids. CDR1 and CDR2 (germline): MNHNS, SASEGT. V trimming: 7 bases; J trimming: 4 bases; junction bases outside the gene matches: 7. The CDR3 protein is CASILTGFYEQYF. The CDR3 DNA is TGTGCCAGCATTCTGACAGGGTTTTACGAGCAGTACTTC.

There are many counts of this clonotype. The chain's CDR3 is CASSPPPLQLGGANVLTF. The CDR3 DNA sequence: TGTGCCAGCAGCCCCCCTCCCCTACAGTTGGGCGGGGCCAACGTCCTGACTTTC. The chain combines TRBV11-2 with TRBJ2-6; D is unclear. The ends were cut back, 5 bases at V and 4 bases at J, with 21 bases in the middle. Per the germline V gene, CDR1 is SGHAT and CDR2 is FQNNGV. The length of the CDR3 is 18 residues.

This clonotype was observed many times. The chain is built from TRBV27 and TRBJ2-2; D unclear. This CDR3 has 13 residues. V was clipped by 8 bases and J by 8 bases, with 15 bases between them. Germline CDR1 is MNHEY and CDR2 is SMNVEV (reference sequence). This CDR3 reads CASRNLMLGELFF. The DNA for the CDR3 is TGTGCCAGCCGAAATCTTATGTTGGGGGAGCTGTTTTTT.

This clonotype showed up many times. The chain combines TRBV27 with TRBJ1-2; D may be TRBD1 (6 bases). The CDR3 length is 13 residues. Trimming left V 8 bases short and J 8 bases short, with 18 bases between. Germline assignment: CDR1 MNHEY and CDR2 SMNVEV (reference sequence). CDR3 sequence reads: CASHIPRTDGYTF. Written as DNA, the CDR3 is TGTGCCAGCCATATCCCCAGGACAGACGGCTACACCTTC.

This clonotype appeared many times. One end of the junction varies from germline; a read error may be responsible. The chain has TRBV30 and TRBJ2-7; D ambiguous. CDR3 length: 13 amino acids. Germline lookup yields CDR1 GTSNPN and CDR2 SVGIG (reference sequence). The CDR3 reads CARSGTLAYEQYF. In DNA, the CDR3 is TGTGCCAGGAGTGGTACTCTTGCCTACGAGCAGTACTTC.